This T cell receptor beta chain was identified during a study of CD8+CD57+ T cells in acquired aplastic anemia. With respect to this clonotype: What it recognizes is unknown.

Findings of the study overall: Comparison of patients with controls identified twenty-nine shared CD8+ CDR3 sequences. Patients versus controls showed no significant CD8+ Simpson's diversity difference.

V lost 6 bases, J lost 1 base, and 9 bases lay in between. Germline V lookup: CDR1 LNHDA, CDR2 SQIVND (reference sequence). This CDR3 contains 13 residues. TCR beta VDJ and CDR3 profiling used genomic DNA as template. TCRdb passed the reads through MiXCR, listing each CDR3 protein once. Of roughly 50,000 distinct CDR3 sequences in the sample, around two thirds were seen once. This rearrangement joins TRBV19 to TRBJ1-1; weak D call: TRBD1 (5 bases). Sequencing used sorted CD4+, CD8+, or CD8+CD57+ T cells (not recorded which) from PBMCs. This clonotype was sampled from a human donor in good health, serving as a control. The CDR3 bases are TGTGCCAGTAGGGACACAACGAACACTGAAGCTTTCTTT. Its translation: CASRDTTNTEAFF.